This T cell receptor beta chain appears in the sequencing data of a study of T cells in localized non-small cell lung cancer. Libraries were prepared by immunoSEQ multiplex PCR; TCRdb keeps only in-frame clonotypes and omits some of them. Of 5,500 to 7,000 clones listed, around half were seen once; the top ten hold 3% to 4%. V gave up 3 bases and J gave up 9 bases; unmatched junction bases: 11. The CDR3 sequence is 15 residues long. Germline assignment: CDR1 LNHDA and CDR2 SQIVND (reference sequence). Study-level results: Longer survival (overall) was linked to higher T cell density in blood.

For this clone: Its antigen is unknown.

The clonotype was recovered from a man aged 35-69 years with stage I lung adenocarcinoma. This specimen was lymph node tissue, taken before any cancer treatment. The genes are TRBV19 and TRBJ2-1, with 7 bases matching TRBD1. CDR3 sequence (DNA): TGTGCCAGTAGTATCAAACGGACAGGAGGAGGTGAGCAGTTCTTC. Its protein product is CASSIKRTGGGEQFF.